This record looks at one TCR beta chain sequence and its context. Method: immunoSEQ multiplex PCR; TCRdb's copy keeps in-frame clones and lacks some. Of 150,000 to 200,000 clones listed, 70% to 80% are singletons. The sample is drawn from a study of blood T cell repertoires in COVID-19. The CDR3 contains 14 residues. The V end was cut by 0 bases, the J end by 5 bases, with 10 bases between. Germline CDR1 is LGHDT and CDR2 is YNNKEL (reference sequence). The J gene is TRBJ1-2, the V gene TRBV3-1 (or the pseudogene TRBV3-2); D unclear. Sequencing was done on a sample of peripheral blood. This TCR was sampled from an older woman with COVID-19, enrolled during active disease. CDR3 in amino acids: CASSQDPPGYGYTF. The CDR3, as DNA: TGTGCCAGCAGCCAAGATCCCCCAGGTTATGGCTACACCTTC.